Below, 13 T cell receptor beta chains from the same sample are listed, as sequenced in a study of cytomegalovirus exposure and HLA in healthy donors. 13 Jbeta primers and 60 Vbeta primers were used for the PCR. Produced via immunoSEQ multiplex PCR; TCRdb's table is partial and in-frame only. This table holds around 80,000 clones. Sequenced material: PBMCs. These receptors were collected from a boy between 10 and 17 years old in good health and CMV-seronegative.

CDR3 sequence reads: CASSLALRDNSEAFF. CDR3 DNA: TGTGCCAGCAGCTTGGCCTTGAGGGATAACTCTGAAGCTTTCTTT. V usage is TRBV5-4 and J usage is TRBJ1-1; D is uncertain. V shed 0 bases and J shed 6 bases, with 15 bases lying between them. The CDR3 runs to 15 residues. Germline CDR1 and CDR2: SGHNT and YYREEE (reference sequence).

The rearrangement joins TRBV28 to TRBJ1-2; TRBD1 might be the D (5 bases). Deletions cut 8 bases from V and 8 bases from J, with 9 bases between. There are 10 residues in the CDR3. CDR1 and CDR2 from the germline V gene are MDHEN and SYDVKM. This CDR3 is CASGGTGYTF. The CDR3 DNA reads TGTGCCAGCGGGGGGACGGGCTACACCTTC.

The rearrangement uses TRBV5-1 and TRBJ2-1; D perhaps matches TRBD1 (6 bases). Trimming shortened V by 1 base and J by 5 bases, and 16 bases separated the two germline ends. The CDR3 is made up of 16 amino acids. The germline gives CDR1 SGHRS, CDR2 YFSETQ. CDR3 sequence (DNA): TGCGCCAGCAGCTTGTTCGTTGGGGGCGAAGACAATGAGCAGTTCTTC. This translates into CASSLFVGGEDNEQFF. Combining the CDR3 with reference TRBV5-1 and TRBJ2-1 gives the whole variable domain KAGVTQTPRYLIKTRGQQVTLSCSPISGHRSVSWYQQTPGQGLQFLFEYFSETQRNKGNFPGRFSGRQFSNSRSEMNVSTLELGDSALYLCASSLFVGGEDNEQFFGPGTRLTVL.

The gene calls are TRBV30 and TRBJ2-7, with 8 bases aligning to TRBD2. Trimming at V came to 1 base and at J to 5 bases, leaving 7 bases not matched to a gene. In germline, CDR1 is GTSNPN, CDR2 SVGIG (reference sequence). The CDR3 is made up of 14 amino acids. CDR3 sequence (DNA): TGTGCCTGGAGTGCGAGCGGGAGTTACCACGAGCAGTACTTC. This translates into CAWSASGSYHEQYF.

The chain combines TRBV7-2 with TRBJ2-2, with TRBD2 identical over 8 bases. The V gene's germline CDR1 is SGHTA and CDR2 FQGNSA. V gave up 4 bases and J gave up 3 bases; unmatched junction bases: 4. This CDR3 has 15 residues. CDR3 sequence: CASSYGTRDTGELFF. In DNA form, the CDR3 reads TGTGCCAGCAGCTACGGGACTAGAGACACCGGGGAGCTGTTTTTT.

The V gene is TRBV14, the J gene TRBJ2-4; 8 nucleotides line up with TRBD2. Germline CDR1 and CDR2: SGHDN and FVKESK. Trimming took 0 bases from V and 7 from J; bases not matched to a gene: 11. The CDR3 is 17 amino acids. This chain's CDR3 is CASSQDHGVAGLNIQYF. CDR3 DNA: TGTGCCAGCAGCCAAGATCACGGGGTAGCGGGACTGAACATTCAGTACTTC.

V is TRBV5-1 and J is TRBJ1-2, with D uncertain. CDR3 length: 13 residues. Trimming cost V 4 bases and J 5 bases, with 12 bases left between them. Germline assignment: CDR1 SGHRS and CDR2 YFSETQ. CDR3: CASSLDGIYGYTF. DNA of the CDR3: TGCGCCAGCAGCCTGGACGGGATTTATGGCTACACCTTC. Full variable domain (rest looked up from reference TRBV5-1 and TRBJ1-2): KAGVTQTPRYLIKTRGQQVTLSCSPISGHRSVSWYQQTPGQGLQFLFEYFSETQRNKGNFPGRFSGRQFSNSRSEMNVSTLELGDSALYLCASSLDGIYGYTFGSGTRLTVV.

The chain employs TRBV9 and TRBJ1-2; the match to TRBD1 covers 12 bases. CDR3 size: 14 residues. Germline CDR1 SGDLS, CDR2 YYNGEE. J gave up 7 bases and V 3 bases, and 4 bases lay outside the gene matches. CDR3 protein: CASSAGQGAGGYTF. For the CDR3, the DNA is TGTGCCAGCAGCGCGGGACAGGGGGCGGGTGGCTACACCTTC.

The rearrangement joins TRBV9 to TRBJ2-3; TRBD1 aligns across 9 bases. This CDR3 region has 15 residues. V shed 2 bases and J 4 bases; nucleotides not matched to a gene: 5. From germline, CDR1 is SGDLS and CDR2 YYNGEE. In nucleotides, the CDR3 is TGTGCCAGCAGCGTGGGGACAGGGAGCGCAGATACGCAGTATTTT. Protein sequence: CASSVGTGSADTQYF.

J is TRBJ1-6 and V is TRBV5-4; 9 nucleotides align to TRBD1. This CDR3 comprises 14 residues. V lost 4 bases, J lost 10 bases, and 6 bases stayed unmatched. CDR1 is SGHNT and CDR2 is YYREEE in the germline V gene (reference sequence). As DNA, the CDR3 is TGTGCCAGCAGCGTGGGGACAGGGCAATCACCCCTCCACTTT. Its translation: CASSVGTGQSPLHF.

The rearrangement uses TRBV6-5 and TRBJ2-1; TRBD1 aligns across 8 bases. This CDR3 has 15 amino acids. The germline CDR1 and CDR2 sequences are MNHEY and SVGAGI. V lost 6 bases, J lost 5 bases, and 9 bases stayed unmatched. The CDR3 DNA follows: TGTGCCAGCAGCAACGGACAGGGTAACGACAATGAGCAGTTCTTC. Protein: CASSNGQGNDNEQFF.

V usage is TRBV7-9 and J usage is TRBJ1-2; perhaps TRBD1 as D (5 bases). The CDR3 has 12 residues. The germline gives CDR1 SEHNR, CDR2 FQNEAQ (reference sequence). With 5 bases removed from V and 7 bases from J, the gap between germline ends came to 11 bases. CDR3 nucleotides: TGTGCCAGCAGCACCGCAGACAGTGGCTACACCTTC. Translation: CASSTADSGYTF.

The chain couples TRBV27 to TRBJ2-3; D gene uncertain. V gave up 2 bases and J gave up 6 bases, with 21 bases separating them. This CDR3 is built from 17 residues. CDR1 and CDR2 (germline): MNHEY, SMNVEV (reference sequence). In DNA form, the CDR3 reads TGTGCCAGCAGTTTAAGGCGACACGGAAACGTTGAGGATACGCAGTATTTT. Amino acid sequence: CASSLRRHGNVEDTQYF.